This TCR beta chain was retrieved from a study of shared clonotypes between healthy human individuals. The wider study: Each donor had three CD4 naive, three CD4 memory, two CD8 naive and one CD8 memory plate.

This clone was seen once. Germline assignment: CDR1 MNHNS and CDR2 SASEGT. Trimming shortened V by 5 bases and J by 8 bases, and 19 bases separated the two germline ends. The CDR3 spans 15 residues. The CD4+ fraction was divided into a CD45RA+ naive subset and a CD45RA-negative memory subset. Using immunoSEQ multiplex PCR, the repertoire was profiled, and TCRdb retains in-frame clones only, with some absent. The top ten hold around 0.14% of the sample, which has 2,500,000 or so clones, around nine tenths seen once. The clonotype originates from a man in his late teens or twenties in good health. The genes are TRBV6-1 and TRBJ2-1, with a weak D call TRBD2 (7 bases). The sequenced sample consisted of naive CD4+ T cells sorted from blood. The sample's subset: CD45RA+ positively selected. This CDR3 is CASSKGGAVIDEQFF. CDR3 nucleotide sequence: TGTGCCAGCAGTAAAGGGGGGGCGGTTATCGATGAGCAGTTCTTC.